This T cell receptor (beta chain) derives from a study of cytomegalovirus exposure and HLA in healthy donors. It was with 60 Vbeta and 13 Jbeta primers that the PCR ran. Sequencing was performed with immunoSEQ multiplex PCR; in TCRdb, only in-frame clones are kept and a portion is missing. The profile shows some 200,000 clones, more than 65% of them singletons. The sequence was obtained from a female donor in good health and CMV-seronegative. What was sequenced was PBMCs.

CDR3 in amino acids: CATSRPRDEQYF. CDR3 bases: TGTGCCACCAGCAGGCCTCGGGACGAGCAGTACTTC. The chain is built from TRBV15 and TRBJ2-7; D gene uncertain. The CDR3 has 12 amino acids. V lost 3 bases and J 5 bases, leaving 8 bases between the germline ends. Per germline, CDR1 LNHNV and CDR2 YYDKDF (reference sequence).